This passage covers 21 T cell receptor beta chains from one sample sequenced in a study of breast tumors, draining lymph nodes, adjacent tissues. A single record per CDR3 protein comes from TCRdb applying MiXCR to the multiplex PCR reads. Of about 15,000 distinct CDR3 sequences in the sample, less than 70% were seen once. Input material: tumor-adjacent breast tissue. The receptors here all came from a female donor with breast cancer. Some clones in this sample may be carry-over from other donors' samples.

The chain employs TRBV7-9 and TRBJ2-7; TRBD1 is a possible D gene (5 bases). Germline V lookup: CDR1 SEHNR, CDR2 FQNEAQ (reference sequence). The CDR3 runs 16 residues. The V end was cut by 4 bases, the J end by 3 bases, with 19 bases between. In nucleotides, the CDR3 is TGTGCCAGCAGCTACGGGCGGTTGACAGAAAACTACGAGCAGTACTTC. Translating it yields CASSYGRLTENYEQYF.

The chain couples TRBV29-1 to TRBJ1-6; D is uncertain. V lost 4 bases, J lost 5 bases, and 9 bases lay in between. CDR1 and CDR2 from the germline V gene are SQVTM and ANQGSEA. The CDR3 totals 13 residues. CDR3: CSVGEGNNSPLHF. DNA of the CDR3: TGCAGCGTTGGTGAGGGAAATAATTCACCCCTCCACTTT.

This clonotype appeared many times. Being one base from a much bigger clone, this may be a read error. The chain links TRBV20-1 to TRBJ2-1; no clear D. From germline, CDR1 is DFQATT and CDR2 SNEGSKA (reference sequence). The CDR3 runs to 13 residues. CDR3 coding DNA: TGCAGTGCTAGCGGGCCCCTTTACAATGCGCAGTTCTTC. It encodes CSASGPLYNAQFF.

This clonotype is judged hyperexpanded. The chain carries TRBV12-3 or TRBV12-4 and TRBJ2-5, with D possibly matching TRBD1 (6 bases). The CDR3 length is 15 residues. The ends were cut back, 6 bases at V and 1 base at J, with 15 bases in the middle. The DNA of the CDR3 is TGTGCCAGCAGCGCCCAAGTGGACAGCCAAGAGACCCAGTACTTC. As protein: CASSAQVDSQETQYF.

The chain couples TRBV10-2 to TRBJ1-5; no clear D gene. Germline CDR1 and CDR2: WSHSY and SAAADI. This CDR3 comprises 15 residues. V was shortened by 2 bases and J by 5 bases, with 13 bases between the two germline ends. In DNA form, the CDR3 reads TGCGCCAGCAGTGAGGCCCACACGGGCTATCAGCCCCAGCATTTT. Translated, it gives CASSEAHTGYQPQHF.

The chain recombines TRBV7-9 with TRBJ2-7; tentatively, D is TRBD1 or TRBD2 (5 bases each). The CDR3 contains 14 residues. Trimming stripped 4 bases from V and 4 bases from J, with 14 bases between. CDR1 and CDR2 (germline): SEHNR, FQNEAQ (reference sequence). The CDR3 region has the DNA TGTGCCAGCAGCTCCAGGCGAGGGGCATACGAGCAGTACTTC. This sequence encodes CASSSRRGAYEQYF. Using reference TRBV7-9 and TRBJ2-7 for the parts outside the CDR3, the full variable domain is DTGVSQNPRHKITKRGQNVTFRCDPISEHNRLYWYRQTLGQGPEFLTYFQNEAQLEKSRLLSDRFSAERPKGSFSTLEIQRTEQGDSAMYLCASSSRRGAYEQYFGPGTRLTVT.

This clonotype is judged medium-sized. The chain employs TRBV10-3 and TRBJ2-7; D gene uncertain. The V end lost 3 bases, the J end lost 5 bases, and 14 bases lay between the germline ends. Germline V gene lookup returns CDR1 ENHRY and CDR2 SYGVKD. The CDR3 is 14 amino acids. This chain's CDR3 is CAISESTAVDEQYF. The CDR3 bases are TGTGCCATCAGTGAATCTACCGCAGTCGACGAGCAGTACTTC.

CDR3 DNA sequence: TGTGCCAGCAGCCAAGAGAGATCTACAGAGCTGAACTCCTACGAGCAGTACTTC. It encodes CASSQERSTELNSYEQYF. The chain links TRBV14 to TRBJ2-7; D gene unclear. Germline assignment: CDR1 SGHDN and CDR2 FVKESK. The CDR3 totals 18 residues. Trimming removed 0 bases at V and 0 bases at J, with 18 bases between.

This clonotype was counted many times. The chain uses TRBV3-1 and TRBJ1-4; the match to TRBD1 covers 7 bases. Trimming at V came to 1 base and at J to 11 bases, leaving 4 bases not matched to a gene. The CDR3 has 13 residues. Germline V gives CDR1 LGHDT, CDR2 YNNKEL (reference sequence). The CDR3 DNA sequence: TGTGCCAGCAGCCAAGTAACAGGGGAGAAACTGTTTTTT. Residues: CASSQVTGEKLFF.

This clonotype was recorded at least ten times. Given a much more abundant clone one base away, this may be a read error. V usage is TRBV6-5 and J usage is TRBJ2-1, with 8 bases aligning to TRBD2. There are 13 residues in the CDR3. Germline CDR1 reads MNHEY; CDR2 reads SVGAGI. The V gene end was trimmed by 4 bases and the J gene end by 8 bases; junction bases not matched to a gene: 4. The CDR3 region is CASSSSGGDEQFF. The CDR3, as DNA: TGTGCCAGCAGTTCCTCGGGGGGGGATGAGCAGTTCTTC.

The chain links TRBV19 to TRBJ1-2; D might be TRBD1 (5 bases). CDR3 length: 15 amino acids. V gave up 2 bases and J gave up 4 bases, with 14 bases separating them. The V gene's germline CDR1 is LNHDA and CDR2 SQIVND (reference sequence). The CDR3 region has the DNA TGTGCCAGTAGTATAAGGGCGGGGGACCTCTATGGCTACACCTTC. Its translation: CASSIRAGDLYGYTF.

CDR3 protein: CASSFGQLSTEAFF. CDR3 nucleotides: TGTGCCAGCAGCTTTGGACAATTGAGCACTGAAGCTTTCTTT. J is TRBJ1-1 and V is TRBV11-2; TRBD1 is a possible D gene (5 bases). This CDR3 region has 14 residues. Trimming left V 3 bases short and J 4 bases short, with 12 bases between. In germline, CDR1 is SGHAT, CDR2 FQNNGV. Combining the CDR3 with reference TRBV11-2 and TRBJ1-1 gives the whole variable domain EAGVAQSPRYKIIEKRQSVAFWCNPISGHATLYWYQQILGQGPKLLIQFQNNGVVDDSQLPKDRFSAERLKGVDSTLKIQPAKLEDSAVYLCASSFGQLSTEAFFGQGTRLTVV.

This clonotype was detected ten times or more. The V gene is TRBV11-3, the J gene TRBJ1-1, with a tentative D call TRBD1 (5 bases). This CDR3 has 14 residues. The germline V gene has CDR1 SGHNT and CDR2 YENEEA. Trimming took 4 bases from V and 0 from J, leaving 9 bases between them. CDR3 region: CASSSAGLNTEAFF. CDR3 sequence (DNA): TGTGCCAGCAGCTCCGCAGGGTTGAACACTGAAGCTTTCTTT.

Only one count was recorded for this clonotype. It is likely a read error, because the conserved phenylalanine at the end of the CDR3 is missing. CDR3 sequence (DNA): TGCGGGGCTAGCTCCAGGGGGCTACCCTACGAGCAGTACCTC. Amino acids: CGASSRGLPYEQYL. The chain joins TRBV20-1 to TRBJ2-7; 8 positions match TRBD1. The CDR3 covers 14 residues. CDR1 is DFQATT and CDR2 is SNEGSKA in the germline V gene (reference sequence).

The sample holds many counts of this clonotype. A much bigger clone sits one base away, suggesting this may be a read error. This chain joins TRBV7-2 and TRBJ2-5; 10 positions agree with TRBD2. CDR3 size: 15 residues. Germline loops: CDR1 SGHTA, CDR2 FQGNSA. The CDR3 loop reads CASSFPSGGGETQHF. The CDR3 nucleotides are TGTGCCAGCAGCTTTCCTAGCGGGGGTGGAGAGACCCAGCACTTC.

This clonotype was counted only a few times. The V call is TRBV25-1, the J call TRBJ1-6, with 11 nucleotides matching TRBD1. CDR1 MGHDK and CDR2 SYGVNS come from the germline V gene. The CDR3 is made up of 15 amino acids. The V and J ends lost 3 bases and 7 bases, in that order; junction bases with no gene match: 2. The CDR3 reads CASSEGDRGNSPLHF. The DNA of the CDR3 is TGTGCCAGCAGTGAGGGGGACAGGGGGAATTCACCCCTCCACTTT.

The sample holds many counts of this clonotype. The chain links TRBV5-5 to TRBJ1-1; D unresolved. Per the germline V gene, CDR1 is SGHKS and CDR2 is YYEKEE (reference sequence). V lost 1 base and J 5 bases, leaving 12 bases between the germline ends. The CDR3 sequence is 14 residues long. This CDR3 is CASSLLPGSTEAFF. CDR3 DNA sequence: TGTGCCAGCAGCTTGCTTCCGGGGAGTACTGAAGCTTTCTTT.

As DNA, the CDR3 is TGTGCCAGCTGGCCCCCGGCAGGAGGCGAGCAGTTCTTC. Residues: CASWPPAGGEQFF. The rearrangement links TRBV5-6 to TRBJ2-1; D may be TRBD2 (5 bases). This CDR3 is 13 amino acids long. CDR1 SGHDT and CDR2 YYEEEE come from the germline V gene. The V and J ends lost 7 bases and 10 bases respectively, with 18 bases between them.

This clonotype has only one observation. This chain joins TRBV15 and TRBJ1-5; 8 positions match TRBD1. The germline V gene encodes CDR1 LNHNV and CDR2 YYDKDF (reference sequence). The CDR3 runs to 16 residues. Losses at the gene ends were 5 bases for V and 2 bases for J; bases not matched to a gene: 8. CDR3 amino acids: CATSPSQGAGNQPQHF. The CDR3, as DNA: TGTGCCACCAGCCCAAGCCAGGGGGCCGGCAATCAGCCCCAGCATTTT.

This clonotype is medium-sized. The genes are TRBV24-1 and TRBJ1-5, with 9 bases aligning to TRBD1. Germline lookup yields CDR1 KGHDR and CDR2 SFDVKD. Trimming cost V 4 bases and J 4 bases; bases outside gene matches: 7. The CDR3 loop spans 16 amino acids. The CDR3 here is CATSDPETGGNQPQHF. CDR3 coding DNA: TGTGCCACCAGTGACCCCGAGACAGGGGGGAATCAGCCCCAGCATTTT.

This sequence joins TRBV7-9 and TRBJ1-6; 7 nucleotides line up with TRBD1. Germline-derived CDR1 and CDR2 are SEHNR and FQNEAQ (reference sequence). The CDR3 extends over 13 amino acids. V lost 3 bases, J lost 12 bases, and 5 bases stayed unmatched. CDR3 nucleotides: TGTGCCAGCAGCTTCATTCAGGGGGAACCCCTCCACTTT. It yields the protein CASSFIQGEPLHF.